This T cell receptor (beta chain) came from a study of T cells in Graves' hyperthyroidism and ophthalmopathy. Study outcomes and limitations: With a median lead of approximately 6 months before onset, the model predicted ophthalmopathy. Blood also contained most expanded thyroid clonotypes above 0.001.

J was trimmed by 2 bases and V by 4 bases; bases with no gene match: 18. Per germline, CDR1 DFQATT and CDR2 SNEGSKA (reference sequence). This CDR3 is built from 18 residues. RNA transcripts were the template for amplifying TCR beta CDR3 regions. The HTBI primer set was used in a first-round RT-PCR of the TCR CDR3. TCRdb reanalysed the multiplex PCR reads using MiXCR and keeps one entry per CDR3 protein. The sample has a few hundred thousand distinct CDR3 sequences; 15% to 20% are singletons. About this clonotype: The target antigen is unknown.

Uncontrolled infection, other autoimmune disease, pregnancy and lactation each barred patients from inclusion. Using more than 7.5 ml of fresh peripheral blood, PBMCs were prepared. The receptor comes from a woman aged 45 to 65 with Graves' hyperthyroidism. The specimen sequenced was blood. The chain uses TRBV20-1 and TRBJ2-7, with 9 bases aligning to TRBD1. The CDR3 bases are TGCAGTGCTATGACCCCGAGTCGTTATCGGGACAGGGCCTACGAGCAGTACTTC. It translates to CSAMTPSRYRDRAYEQYF.